This T cell receptor (beta chain) was identified during a study of T-cell reconstitution after alpha-beta-depleted transplantation in children. Overall study findings and caveats: A year had passed since transplant, and T-cell counts and diversity by then came mostly from newly produced T cells.

With V trimmed by 5 bases and J by 3 bases, 6 bases remained unmatched. The CDR3 contains 15 residues. Germline-derived CDR1 and CDR2 are SEHNR and FQNEAQ (reference sequence). This clonotype has a handful of counts. Its target is unknown. TCRbeta library preparation incorporated unique molecular identifiers. TCRdb called the PCR reads again in MiXCR, with one record for every CDR3 protein. The sample gives about a million distinct CDR3 sequences, 25% to 30% of which show up once; over 25% is in the top ten. The input for sequencing was PBMCs, mostly from graft donor cells, taken 360 days after TCRalphabeta/CD19-depleted stem cell transplant. This receptor was obtained from a boy less than two years old who had a stem cell transplant for SCID, so the T cells may come from the graft donor. The chain carries TRBV7-9 and TRBJ2-1; TRBD1 matches at 8 bases. In nucleotides, the CDR3 is TGTGCCAGCAGCGGGACAGGCGAGTTCTACAATGAGCAGTTCTTC. This encodes CASSGTGEFYNEQFF.